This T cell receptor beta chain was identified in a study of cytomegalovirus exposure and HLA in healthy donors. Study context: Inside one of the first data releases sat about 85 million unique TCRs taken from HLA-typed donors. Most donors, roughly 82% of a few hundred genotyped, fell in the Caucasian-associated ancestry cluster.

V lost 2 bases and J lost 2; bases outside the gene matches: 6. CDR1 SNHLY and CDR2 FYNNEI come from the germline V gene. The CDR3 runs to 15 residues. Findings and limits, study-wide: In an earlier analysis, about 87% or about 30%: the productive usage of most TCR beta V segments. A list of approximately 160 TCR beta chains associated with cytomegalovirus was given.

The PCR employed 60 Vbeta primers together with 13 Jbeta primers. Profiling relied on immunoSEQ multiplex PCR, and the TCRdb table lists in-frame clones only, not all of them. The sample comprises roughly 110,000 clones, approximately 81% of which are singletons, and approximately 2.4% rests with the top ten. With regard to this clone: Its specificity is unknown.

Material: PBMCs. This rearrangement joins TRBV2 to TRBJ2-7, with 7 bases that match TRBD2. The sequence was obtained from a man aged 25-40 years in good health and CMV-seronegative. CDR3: CASSEQGGRAYEQYF. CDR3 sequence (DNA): TGTGCCAGCAGTGAACAGGGAGGGCGGGCCTACGAGCAGTACTTC.